A single sample is the source of the 29 T cell receptor beta chains below, sequenced in a study of blood T cell repertoires in COVID-19. Using immunoSEQ multiplex PCR, the repertoire was profiled, and TCRdb retains in-frame clones only, with some absent. This repertoire shows around 280,000 clones, around 90% found once; its top ten account for about 1.8%. Sequencing input: PBMCs or T cells enriched from blood (not recorded which). All receptors derive from a woman aged 18-35 years with acute COVID-19.

The J gene is TRBJ1-5, the V gene TRBV10-3; D possibly corresponds to TRBD1 (5 bases). V was clipped by 0 bases and J by 11 bases, with 14 bases between them. This CDR3 has 14 amino acids. CDR1 and CDR2 from the germline V gene are ENHRY and SYGVKD. CDR3 nucleotides: TGTGCCATCAGTGAGTCGGGGCTCGTTGATTCCCAGCATTTT. This codes for CAISESGLVDSQHF.

This clone was seen a handful of times. One junction end does not reproduce the germline sequence, and a read error may be involved. The chain employs TRBV7-7 and TRBJ2-5; TRBD2 is a possible D gene (8 bases). The germline V gene has CDR1 SSHAT and CDR2 FNYEAQ (reference sequence). This CDR3 has 15 residues. CDR3 residues: CASSLAGQYQETQYF. DNA for the CDR3: TGTGCTAGCAGCTTAGCGGGACAGTACCAAGAGACCCAGTACTTC. The whole variable domain, filled in from reference TRBV7-7 and TRBJ2-5, reads GAGVSQSPRYKVTKRGQDVTLRCDPISSHATLYWYQQALGQGPEFLTYFNYEAQPDKSGLPSDRFSAERPEGSISTLTIQRTEQRDSAMYRCASSLAGQYQETQYFGPGTRLLVL.

CDR3 region: CASRYPGQGHEQYF. The CDR3 DNA reads as TGTGCCAGCCGTTACCCGGGACAGGGACACGAGCAGTACTTC. The chain links TRBV28 to TRBJ2-7; 9 bases are shared with TRBD1. Germline lookup yields CDR1 MDHEN and CDR2 SYDVKM. The V gene end was trimmed by 8 bases and the J gene end by 5 bases; junction bases not matched to a gene: 10. The CDR3 sequence is 14 residues long.

This clone was observed once. The V and J genes are TRBV7-2 and TRBJ2-7; 8 bases agree with TRBD2. Germline V CDR1 and CDR2: SGHTA, FQGNSA. Trimming took 6 bases from V and 4 from J; bases not matched to a gene: 5. This CDR3 region has 13 residues. CDR3 sequence (DNA): TGTGCCAGCAGTCCGGGACTAGTGTACGAGCAGTACTTC. The encoded protein is CASSPGLVYEQYF.

CDR3 DNA: TGTGCCAGCTCTTCAGGGATCGATGAAAAACTGTTTTTT. Translated: CASSSGIDEKLFF. The V gene is TRBV18, the J gene TRBJ1-4; possibly TRBD1 for D (5 bases). Germline CDR1 KGHSH, CDR2 LQKENI. The CDR3 extends over 13 amino acids. Deletions cut 6 bases from V and 6 bases from J, with 11 bases between.

The chain is built from TRBV6-5 and TRBJ2-5; D call uncertain. Trimming took off 7 bases at V and 3 bases at J, with 12 bases between the two ends. The CDR3 contains 13 residues. Germline lookup yields CDR1 MNHEY and CDR2 SVGAGI. The CDR3 nucleotides read TGTGCCAGCACCACCGACGGAGAAGAGACCCAGTACTTC. Translating gives CASTTDGEETQYF.

The chain uses TRBV14 and TRBJ2-1; 8 bases line up with TRBD1. CDR1 is SGHDN and CDR2 is FVKESK in the germline V gene. The CDR3 covers 14 residues. The J segment lost 6 bases and the V segment lost 3 bases, leaving 4 bases of the junction unmatched. Here the CDR3 DNA reads TGTGCCAGCAGCCAGGACAGGGTGGTCAATGAGCAGTTCTTC. Encoded protein: CASSQDRVVNEQFF. Looking up the rest from reference TRBV14 and TRBJ2-1 gives the full variable domain: EAGVTQFPSHSVIEKGQTVTLRCDPISGHDNLYWYRRVMGKEIKFLLHFVKESKQDESGMPNNRFLAERTGGTYSTLKVQPAELEDSGVYFCASSQDRVVNEQFFGPGTRLTVL.

The V gene is TRBV7-2, the J gene TRBJ2-7; D is perhaps TRBD2 (5 bases). Germline CDR1 reads SGHTA; CDR2 reads FQGNSA. V was cut by 5 bases and J by 0 bases, with 17 bases left in between. The length of the CDR3 is 16 residues. This CDR3 reads CASSLRSGSSSYEQYF. DNA for the CDR3: TGTGCCAGCAGCCTTAGGTCGGGGTCAAGCTCCTACGAGCAGTACTTC.

This clone was observed a few times. The DNA for the CDR3 is TGTGCCAGCAGTTACTCGGGAGTAGCGGGAGGGCTCAAAGCAAGGGAGACCCAGTACTTC. Protein: CASSYSGVAGGLKARETQYF. This chain uses TRBV6-2 or TRBV6-3 with TRBJ2-5, with 11 bases aligning to TRBD2. The germline V gene encodes CDR1 MNHEY and CDR2 SVGEGT. V dropped 0 bases and J dropped 5; count of bases not matched to a gene: 17. The CDR3 length is 20 residues.

The genes are TRBV28 and TRBJ1-3; 9 bases agree with TRBD1. Germline-derived CDR1 and CDR2 are MDHEN and SYDVKM. This CDR3 comprises 17 residues. The V and J ends lost 2 bases and 4 bases, in that order; junction bases with no gene match: 9. In DNA, the CDR3 is TGTGCCAGCAGTTTAACCTCCGGGACAGGGTGGGGAAACACCATATATTTT. This sequence encodes CASSLTSGTGWGNTIYF.

The J gene is TRBJ2-3, the V gene TRBV10-3; a possible D gene is TRBD1 (6 bases). V lost 0 bases and J lost 12, with 10 bases in between. Germline-derived CDR1 and CDR2 are ENHRY and SYGVKD. The CDR3 has 12 residues. CDR3 sequence: CAISESGGPQYF. The DNA for the CDR3 is TGTGCCATCAGTGAGTCAGGGGGACCCCAGTATTTT.

The chain combines TRBV5-1 with TRBJ2-5; TRBD1 matches 7 bases. The length of the CDR3 is 13 residues. The germline CDR1 and CDR2 sequences are SGHRS and YFSETQ. J was trimmed by 7 bases and V by 7 bases; bases with no gene match: 10. Here the CDR3 reads CASAGGELGTQYF. Written as DNA, the CDR3 is TGCGCCAGCGCAGGGGGTGAACTCGGGACCCAGTACTTC. Looking up the rest from reference TRBV5-1 and TRBJ2-5 gives the full variable domain: KAGVTQTPRYLIKTRGQQVTLSCSPISGHRSVSWYQQTPGQGLQFLFEYFSETQRNKGNFPGRFSGRQFSNSRSEMNVSTLELGDSALYLCASAGGELGTQYFGPGTRLLVL.

In regard to this clone: Other DNA sequences within the sample encode an identical CDR3. The V call is TRBV27, the J call TRBJ2-7, with D uncertain. The V gene's germline CDR1 is MNHEY and CDR2 SMNVEV (reference sequence). With 6 bases removed from V and 1 base from J, the gap between germline ends came to 4 bases. The CDR3 totals 11 residues. CDR3 region: CASSSSYEQYF. CDR3 sequence (DNA): TGTGCCAGCAGCTCGTCCTACGAGCAGTACTTC.

The sample holds one count of this clone. The V and J genes are TRBV5-1 and TRBJ2-7; D uncertain. Germline CDR1 reads SGHRS; CDR2 reads YFSETQ. Trimming stripped 1 base from V and 2 bases from J, with 7 bases between. The CDR3 runs to 13 residues. Here the CDR3 reads CASSLRVTYEQYF. CDR3 DNA: TGCGCCAGCAGCTTGCGGGTCACCTACGAGCAGTACTTC. The full variable domain, completed using reference TRBV5-1 and TRBJ2-7, is KAGVTQTPRYLIKTRGQQVTLSCSPISGHRSVSWYQQTPGQGLQFLFEYFSETQRNKGNFPGRFSGRQFSNSRSEMNVSTLELGDSALYLCASSLRVTYEQYFGPGTRLTVT.

V usage is TRBV7-8 and J usage is TRBJ1-5; no firm D call. The V end was cut by 2 bases, the J end by 2 bases, with 13 bases between. This CDR3 has 16 residues. CDR1 and CDR2 (germline): SGHVS, FQNEAQ. CDR3 amino acids: CASSLSRTSGNQPQHF. Here the CDR3 DNA reads TGTGCCAGCAGCTTATCACGCACATCCGGCAATCAGCCCCAGCATTTT.

This chain joins TRBV4-1 and TRBJ2-3, with 7 bases matching TRBD2. Germline lookup yields CDR1 MGHRA and CDR2 YSYEKL. The trim removed 6 bases at V and 0 bases at J, leaving 9 bases unmatched. CDR3 length: 16 amino acids. The CDR3 region is CASSIPLAVSTDTQYF. The CDR3 bases are TGCGCCAGCAGTATCCCTCTAGCGGTTAGCACAGATACGCAGTATTTT.

This rearrangement joins TRBV7-9 to TRBJ2-3, with 8 bases fitting TRBD2. Trimming cost V 4 bases and J 2 bases; bases outside gene matches: 5. Germline loops: CDR1 SEHNR, CDR2 FQNEAQ (reference sequence). The CDR3 has 15 amino acids. The CDR3 DNA reads as TGTGCCAGCAGCTCCCAGCGGGGGACCACAGATACGCAGTATTTT. This encodes CASSSQRGTTDTQYF.

The chain combines TRBV5-8 with TRBJ2-3, with D possibly TRBD1 on 6 matching bases. Germline V CDR1 and CDR2: SGHTS, YDEGEE. This CDR3 spans 15 amino acids. Trimming left V 0 bases short and J 0 bases short, with 8 bases between. The CDR3: CASSLVGASTDTQYF. DNA for the CDR3: TGTGCCAGCAGCTTGGTGGGGGCCAGCACAGATACGCAGTATTTT.

The V call is TRBV19, the J call TRBJ1-2; TRBD1 might be the D (5 bases). V shed 0 bases and J shed 4 bases, with 15 bases lying between them. Germline V CDR1 and CDR2: LNHDA, SQIVND (reference sequence). The CDR3 consists of 16 residues. Here the CDR3 reads CASSIDGGPSFYGYTF. The CDR3 DNA follows: TGTGCCAGTAGTATAGACGGGGGACCCAGCTTCTATGGCTACACCTTC.

This clone came up a few times. This rearrangement joins TRBV18 to TRBJ1-5, with D maybe TRBD1 (6 bases). There are 16 residues in the CDR3. Germline V gives CDR1 KGHSH, CDR2 LQKENI. Trimming removed 0 bases at V and 4 bases at J, with 13 bases between. The CDR3 region is CASSPPGGGMNQPQHF. The DNA for the CDR3 is TGTGCCAGCTCACCACCGGGAGGGGGGATGAATCAGCCCCAGCATTTT.

V usage is TRBV20-1 and J usage is TRBJ1-4; 9 nucleotides agree with TRBD1. This CDR3 contains 16 residues. The junction had 5 bases not matched to a gene; V was cut back by 3 bases and J by 0 bases. Per the germline V gene, CDR1 is DFQATT and CDR2 is SNEGSKA (reference sequence). CDR3 nucleotides: TGCAGTGCTAGTGGGGGACAGGGAGCAACTAATGAAAAACTGTTTTTT. It is translated as CSASGGQGATNEKLFF.

The J gene is TRBJ2-1, the V gene TRBV27, with D possibly being TRBD1 (5 bases). V shed 3 bases and J shed 7 bases, with 19 bases lying between them. The CDR3 has 16 residues. Germline V gene lookup returns CDR1 MNHEY and CDR2 SMNVEV (reference sequence). CDR3 in DNA: TGTGCCAGCAGTTTCCTCCCGGGCAGGGTGGCGAATGAGCAGTTCTTC. Translation gives CASSFLPGRVANEQFF.

The V call is TRBV28, the J call TRBJ1-5; TRBD1 might be the D (5 bases). The CDR3 loop spans 15 amino acids. Germline V lookup: CDR1 MDHEN, CDR2 SYDVKM. Trimming removed 6 bases from V and 0 bases from J, with 12 bases in between. The CDR3 spells CASRAREFSNQPQHF. CDR3 bases: TGTGCCAGCAGGGCCAGGGAATTTAGCAATCAGCCCCAGCATTTT.

The rearrangement links TRBV7-9 to TRBJ2-7; 9 nucleotides align to TRBD1. This CDR3 is built from 14 residues. The V gene's germline CDR1 is SEHNR and CDR2 FQNEAQ (reference sequence). The V gene end was trimmed by 5 bases and the J gene end by 2 bases; junction bases not matched to a gene: 4. CDR3 coding DNA: TGTGCCAGCAGCCCACAGGGGGCTCCCTACGAGCAGTACTTC. Protein sequence: CASSPQGAPYEQYF.

This chain links TRBV4-2 with TRBJ2-5; 8 bases line up with TRBD2. Germline V gene sequence: CDR1 LGHNA, CDR2 YNFKEQ. Trimming removed 4 bases from V and 5 bases from J; junction bases left unmatched: 9. The CDR3 is 15 amino acids. The CDR3 here is CASSPYSGDSETQYF. CDR3 in DNA: TGTGCCAGCAGCCCATATAGCGGGGATTCGGAGACCCAGTACTTC.

The chain is built from TRBV6-4 and TRBJ2-3; 9 nucleotides agree with TRBD1. CDR1 and CDR2 (germline): MRHNA, SNTAGT. V was pared by 0 bases and J by 4 bases, with 5 bases of the junction left unmatched. The CDR3 extends over 16 amino acids. The CDR3 nucleotides are TGTGCCAGCAGTGACTCGGGTACAGGGGGCCCAGATACGCAGTATTTT. Translating it yields CASSDSGTGGPDTQYF.

The CDR3 loop is CASTERTGHNQPQHF. CDR3 in DNA: TGTGCCAGCACCGAACGTACAGGGCACAATCAGCCCCAGCATTTT. V gene TRBV6-5 combines with J gene TRBJ1-5, with D tentatively TRBD1 (6 bases). Germline V CDR1 and CDR2: MNHEY, SVGAGI. This CDR3 spans 15 amino acids. Trimming left V 7 bases short and J 3 bases short, with 16 bases between.

This sequence joins TRBV28 and TRBJ2-7; tentatively, D is TRBD2 (5 bases). The CDR3 has 14 residues. From germline, CDR1 is MDHEN and CDR2 SYDVKM. V was cut by 2 bases and J by 4 bases, with 12 bases left in between. The CDR3 DNA sequence: TGTGCCAGCAGTTTACACGGGGTGGTATACGAGCAGTACTTC. It translates to CASSLHGVVYEQYF.

In DNA, the CDR3 is TGTGCCAGCAGCCCCGACAGGGCACCCTACAATGAGCAGTTCTTC. Translating gives CASSPDRAPYNEQFF. This rearrangement joins TRBV7-9 to TRBJ2-1; the match to TRBD1 covers 7 bases. Trimming cost V 5 bases and J 2 bases; bases outside gene matches: 6. The germline V gene has CDR1 SEHNR and CDR2 FQNEAQ (reference sequence). The CDR3 consists of 15 residues.